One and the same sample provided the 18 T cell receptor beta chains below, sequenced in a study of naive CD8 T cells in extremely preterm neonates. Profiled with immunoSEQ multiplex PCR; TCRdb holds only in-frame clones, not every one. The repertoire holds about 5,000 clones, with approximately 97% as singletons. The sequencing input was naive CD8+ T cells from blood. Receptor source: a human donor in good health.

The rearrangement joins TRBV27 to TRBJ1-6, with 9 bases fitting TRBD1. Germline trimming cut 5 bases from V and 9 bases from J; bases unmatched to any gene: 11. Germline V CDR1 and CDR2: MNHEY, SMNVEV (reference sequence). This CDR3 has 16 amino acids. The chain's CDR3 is CASSRGPGQGVSPLHF. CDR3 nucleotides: TGTGCCAGCAGTAGAGGTCCGGGACAGGGCGTTTCACCCCTCCACTTT.

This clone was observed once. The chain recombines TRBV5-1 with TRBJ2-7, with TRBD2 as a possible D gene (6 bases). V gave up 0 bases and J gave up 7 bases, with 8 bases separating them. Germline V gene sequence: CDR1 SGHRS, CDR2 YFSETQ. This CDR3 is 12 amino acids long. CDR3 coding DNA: TGCGCCAGCAGCTTGGCCGGGACTGAGCAGTACTTC. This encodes CASSLAGTEQYF.

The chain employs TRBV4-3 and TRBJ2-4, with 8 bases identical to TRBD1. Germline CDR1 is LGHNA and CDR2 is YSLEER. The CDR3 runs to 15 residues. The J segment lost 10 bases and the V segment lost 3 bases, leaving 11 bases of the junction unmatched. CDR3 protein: CASSHAGQGRAIQYF. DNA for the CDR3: TGCGCCAGCAGCCACGCCGGACAGGGACGGGCGATTCAGTACTTC.

In DNA, the CDR3 is TGTGCCAGTAGTATCGGGGGGGGCTACGAGCAGTACTTC. This sequence encodes CASSIGGGYEQYF. The chain recombines TRBV19 with TRBJ2-7; 8 bases agree with TRBD2. The CDR3 is 13 amino acids. The junction had 1 base not matched to a gene; V was cut back by 3 bases and J by 3 bases. Germline values: CDR1 LNHDA, CDR2 SQIVND (reference sequence).

The CDR3 is CASSPRTVNTEAFF. CDR3 DNA sequence: TGTGCCAGCAGCCCCCGGACAGTGAACACTGAAGCTTTCTTT. The V gene is TRBV9, the J gene TRBJ1-1, with D maybe TRBD1 (6 bases). Germline V lookup: CDR1 SGDLS, CDR2 YYNGEE. V was pared by 4 bases and J by 0 bases, with 10 bases between. The CDR3 totals 14 residues.

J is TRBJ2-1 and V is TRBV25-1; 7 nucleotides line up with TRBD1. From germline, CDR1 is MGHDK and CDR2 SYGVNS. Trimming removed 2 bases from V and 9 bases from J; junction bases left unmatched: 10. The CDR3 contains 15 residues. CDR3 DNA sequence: TGTGCCAGCAGTGAACGACAGGGAGAGGAAGGTGAGCAGTTCTTC. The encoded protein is CASSERQGEEGEQFF.

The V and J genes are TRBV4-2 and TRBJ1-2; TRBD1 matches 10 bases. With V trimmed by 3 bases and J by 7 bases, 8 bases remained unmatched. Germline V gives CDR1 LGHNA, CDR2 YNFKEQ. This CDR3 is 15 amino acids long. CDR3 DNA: TGTGCCAGCAGCCAGGACCGGGACAGGGGTGGTGGCTACACCTTC. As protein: CASSQDRDRGGGYTF.

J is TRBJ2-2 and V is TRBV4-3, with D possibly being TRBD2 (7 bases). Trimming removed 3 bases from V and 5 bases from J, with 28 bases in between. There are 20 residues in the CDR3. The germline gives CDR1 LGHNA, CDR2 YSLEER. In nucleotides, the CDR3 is TGCGCCAGCAGCCATCTCCGCGGGATGGGGGGGGCAGGTTTTACCGGGGAGCTGTTTTTT. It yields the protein CASSHLRGMGGAGFTGELFF.

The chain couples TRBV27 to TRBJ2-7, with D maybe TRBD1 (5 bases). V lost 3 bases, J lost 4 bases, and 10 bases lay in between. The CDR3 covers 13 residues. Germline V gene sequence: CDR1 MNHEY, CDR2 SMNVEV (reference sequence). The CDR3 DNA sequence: TGTGCCAGCAGTTTTGGGCAGGGATACGAGCAGTACGTC. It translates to CASSFGQGYEQYV.

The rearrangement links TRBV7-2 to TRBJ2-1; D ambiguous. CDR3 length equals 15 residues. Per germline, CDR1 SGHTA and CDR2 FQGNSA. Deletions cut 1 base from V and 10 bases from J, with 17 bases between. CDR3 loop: CASSLEKWSLTEQFF. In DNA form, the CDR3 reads TGTGCCAGCAGCTTAGAAAAGTGGAGCCTCACGGAGCAGTTCTTC.

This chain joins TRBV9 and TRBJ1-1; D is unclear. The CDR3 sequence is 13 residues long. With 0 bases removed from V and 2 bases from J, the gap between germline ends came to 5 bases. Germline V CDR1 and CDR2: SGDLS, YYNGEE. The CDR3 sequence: CASSVVLNTEAFF. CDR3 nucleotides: TGTGCCAGCAGCGTAGTCCTAAACACTGAAGCTTTCTTT.

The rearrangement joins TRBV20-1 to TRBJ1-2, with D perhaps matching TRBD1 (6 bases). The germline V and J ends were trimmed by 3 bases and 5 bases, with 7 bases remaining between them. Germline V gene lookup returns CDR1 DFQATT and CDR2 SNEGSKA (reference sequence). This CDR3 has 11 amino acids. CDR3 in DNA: TGCAGTGCTAGCCAGGGGTATGGCTACACCTTC. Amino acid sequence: CSASQGYGYTF.

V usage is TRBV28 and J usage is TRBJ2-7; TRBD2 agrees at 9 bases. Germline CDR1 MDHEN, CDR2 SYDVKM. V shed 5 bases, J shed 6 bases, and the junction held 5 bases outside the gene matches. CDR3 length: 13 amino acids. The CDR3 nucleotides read TGTGCCAGCAGTCCGGGACTAGCATTCGAGCAGTACGTC. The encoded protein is CASSPGLAFEQYV.

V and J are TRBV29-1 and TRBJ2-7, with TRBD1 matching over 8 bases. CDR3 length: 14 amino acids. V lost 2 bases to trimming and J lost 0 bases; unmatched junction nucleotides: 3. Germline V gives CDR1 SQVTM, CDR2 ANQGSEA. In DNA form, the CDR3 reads TGCAGCGTTGAAACTACAGGGGGCTCCTACGAGCAGTACTTC. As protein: CSVETTGGSYEQYF.

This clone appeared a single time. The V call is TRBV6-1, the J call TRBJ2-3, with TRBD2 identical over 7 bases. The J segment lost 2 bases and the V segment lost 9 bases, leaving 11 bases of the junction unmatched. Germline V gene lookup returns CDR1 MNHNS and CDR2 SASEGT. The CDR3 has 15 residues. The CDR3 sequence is CARGDGGGYTDTQYF. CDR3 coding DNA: TGTGCCAGAGGGGATGGGGGGGGATACACAGATACGCAGTATTTT.

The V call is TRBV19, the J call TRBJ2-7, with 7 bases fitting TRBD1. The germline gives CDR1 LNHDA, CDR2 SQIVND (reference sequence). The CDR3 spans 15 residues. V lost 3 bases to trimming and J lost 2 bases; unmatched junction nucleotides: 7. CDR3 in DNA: TGTGCCAGTAGTATTTGGGACAGCTCCACCTACGAGCAGTACTTC. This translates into CASSIWDSSTYEQYF.

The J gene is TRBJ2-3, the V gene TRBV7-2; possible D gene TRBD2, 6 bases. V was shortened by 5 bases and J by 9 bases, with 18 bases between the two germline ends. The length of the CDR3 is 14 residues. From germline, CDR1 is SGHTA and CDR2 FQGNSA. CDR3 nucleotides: TGTGCCAGCAGCCTCGGGACTCCTCTCGAAACGCAGTATTTT. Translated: CASSLGTPLETQYF.

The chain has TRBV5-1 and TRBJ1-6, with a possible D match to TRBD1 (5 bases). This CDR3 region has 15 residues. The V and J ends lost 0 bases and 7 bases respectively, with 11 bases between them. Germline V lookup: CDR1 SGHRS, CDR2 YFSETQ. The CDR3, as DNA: TGCGCCAGCAGCTTGGAGGGGTCCGCAAATTCACCCCTCCACTTT. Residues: CASSLEGSANSPLHF. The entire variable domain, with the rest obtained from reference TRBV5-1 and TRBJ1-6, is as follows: KAGVTQTPRYLIKTRGQQVTLSCSPISGHRSVSWYQQTPGQGLQFLFEYFSETQRNKGNFPGRFSGRQFSNSRSEMNVSTLELGDSALYLCASSLEGSANSPLHFGNGTRLTVT.